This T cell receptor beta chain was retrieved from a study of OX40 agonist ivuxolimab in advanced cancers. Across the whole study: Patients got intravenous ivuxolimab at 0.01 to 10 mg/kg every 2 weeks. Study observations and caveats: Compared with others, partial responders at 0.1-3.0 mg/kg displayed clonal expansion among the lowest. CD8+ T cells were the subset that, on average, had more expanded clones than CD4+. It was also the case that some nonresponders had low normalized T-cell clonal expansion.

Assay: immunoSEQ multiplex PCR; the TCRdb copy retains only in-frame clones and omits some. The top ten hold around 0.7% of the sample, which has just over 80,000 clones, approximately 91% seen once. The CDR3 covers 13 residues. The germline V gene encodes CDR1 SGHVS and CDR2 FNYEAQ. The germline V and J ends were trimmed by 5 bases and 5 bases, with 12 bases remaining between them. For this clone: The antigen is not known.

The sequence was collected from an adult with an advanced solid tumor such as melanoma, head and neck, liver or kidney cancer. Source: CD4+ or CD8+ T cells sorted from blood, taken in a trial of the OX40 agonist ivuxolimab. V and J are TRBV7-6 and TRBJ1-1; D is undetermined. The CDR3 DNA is TGTGCCAGCAGCCCCGTACCCCAAACTGAAGCTTTCTTT. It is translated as CASSPVPQTEAFF.